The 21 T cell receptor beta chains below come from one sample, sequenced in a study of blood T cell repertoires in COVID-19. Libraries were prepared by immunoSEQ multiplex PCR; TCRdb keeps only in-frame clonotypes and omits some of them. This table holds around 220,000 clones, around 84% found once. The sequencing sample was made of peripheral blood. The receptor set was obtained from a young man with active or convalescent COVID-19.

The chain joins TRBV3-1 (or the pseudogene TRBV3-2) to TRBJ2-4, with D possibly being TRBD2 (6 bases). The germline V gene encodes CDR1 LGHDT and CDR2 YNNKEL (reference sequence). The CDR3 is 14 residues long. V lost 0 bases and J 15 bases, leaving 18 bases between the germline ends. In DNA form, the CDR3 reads TGTGCCAGCAGCCAAGACGGAGGGCCGTCGAGGGTGTACTTC. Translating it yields CASSQDGGPSRVYF.

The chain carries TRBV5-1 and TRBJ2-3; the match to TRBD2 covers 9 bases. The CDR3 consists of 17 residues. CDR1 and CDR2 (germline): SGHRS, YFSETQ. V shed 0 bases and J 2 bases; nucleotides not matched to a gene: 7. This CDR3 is CASSLAHLAGSTDTQYF. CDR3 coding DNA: TGCGCCAGCAGCTTGGCCCACCTAGCGGGATCCACAGATACGCAGTATTTT.

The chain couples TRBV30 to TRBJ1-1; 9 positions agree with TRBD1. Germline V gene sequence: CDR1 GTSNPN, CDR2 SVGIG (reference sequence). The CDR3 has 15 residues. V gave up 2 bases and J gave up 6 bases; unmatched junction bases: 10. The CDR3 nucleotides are TGTGCCTGGAGTAAAAGACAGGGGGGAATGTCTGAAGCTTTCTTT. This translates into CAWSKRQGGMSEAFF.

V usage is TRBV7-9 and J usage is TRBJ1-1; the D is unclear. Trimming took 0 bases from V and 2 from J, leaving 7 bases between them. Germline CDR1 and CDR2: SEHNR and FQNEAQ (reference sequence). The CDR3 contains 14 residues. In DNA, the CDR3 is TGTGCCAGCAGCTTAGCAGGACTTAACACTGAAGCTTTCTTT. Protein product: CASSLAGLNTEAFF.

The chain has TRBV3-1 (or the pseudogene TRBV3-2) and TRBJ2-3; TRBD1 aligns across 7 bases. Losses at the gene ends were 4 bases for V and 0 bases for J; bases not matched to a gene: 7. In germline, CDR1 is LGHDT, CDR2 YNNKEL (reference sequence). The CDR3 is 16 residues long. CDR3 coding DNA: TGTGCCAGCAGCCCAGGACAGGCTACTAGCACAGATACGCAGTATTTT. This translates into CASSPGQATSTDTQYF.

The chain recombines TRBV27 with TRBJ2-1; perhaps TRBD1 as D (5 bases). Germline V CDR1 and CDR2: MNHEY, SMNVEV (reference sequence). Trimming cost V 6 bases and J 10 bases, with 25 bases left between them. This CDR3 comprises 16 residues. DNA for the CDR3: TGTGCCAGCAGAACCCCACAGAGCCTGGGGCGAACCGAGCAGTTCTTC. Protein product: CASRTPQSLGRTEQFF.

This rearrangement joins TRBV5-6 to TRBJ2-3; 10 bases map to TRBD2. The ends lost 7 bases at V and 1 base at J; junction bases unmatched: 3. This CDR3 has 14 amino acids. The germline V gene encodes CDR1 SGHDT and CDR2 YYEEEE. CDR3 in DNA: TGTGCCAGCCTACTAGCGGGACGCACAGATACGCAGTATTTT. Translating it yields CASLLAGRTDTQYF.

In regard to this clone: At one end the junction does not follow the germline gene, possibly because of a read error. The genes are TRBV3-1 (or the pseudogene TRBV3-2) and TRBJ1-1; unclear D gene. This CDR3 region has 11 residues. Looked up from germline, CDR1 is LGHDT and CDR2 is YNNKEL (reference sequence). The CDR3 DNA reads TGTGCCATCAGCCAGGAGTCTGCCGCTTTCTTT. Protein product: CAISQESAAFF.

The CDR3 DNA sequence: TGTGCCAGCAGCTCGGCATTTGGGGGCAGGTCCTACGAGCAGTACTTC. This codes for CASSSAFGGRSYEQYF. The rearrangement uses TRBV7-8 and TRBJ2-7, with a weak D call TRBD1 (6 bases). V was pared by 4 bases and J by 1 base, with 17 bases between. Germline CDR1 is SGHVS and CDR2 is FQNEAQ. This CDR3 has 16 residues.

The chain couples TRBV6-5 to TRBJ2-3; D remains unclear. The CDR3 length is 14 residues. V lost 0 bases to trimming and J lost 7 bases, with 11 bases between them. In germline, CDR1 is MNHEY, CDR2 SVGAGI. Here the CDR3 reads CASSYSHPQYTQYF. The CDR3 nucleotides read TGTGCCAGCAGTTACTCTCACCCTCAGTATACGCAGTATTTT.

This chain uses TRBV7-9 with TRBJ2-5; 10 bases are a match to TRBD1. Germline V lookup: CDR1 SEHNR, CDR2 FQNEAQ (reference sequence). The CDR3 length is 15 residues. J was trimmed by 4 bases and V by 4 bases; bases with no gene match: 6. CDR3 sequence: CASSSPWTGGETQYF. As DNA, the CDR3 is TGTGCCAGCAGCTCACCTTGGACAGGGGGAGAGACCCAGTACTTC.

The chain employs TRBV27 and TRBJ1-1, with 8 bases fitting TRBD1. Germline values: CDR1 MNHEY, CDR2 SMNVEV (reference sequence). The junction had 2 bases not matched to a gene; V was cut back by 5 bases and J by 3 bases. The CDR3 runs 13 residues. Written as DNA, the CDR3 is TGTGCCAGCAGTCGACAGGGGTACACTGAAGCTTTCTTT. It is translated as CASSRQGYTEAFF.

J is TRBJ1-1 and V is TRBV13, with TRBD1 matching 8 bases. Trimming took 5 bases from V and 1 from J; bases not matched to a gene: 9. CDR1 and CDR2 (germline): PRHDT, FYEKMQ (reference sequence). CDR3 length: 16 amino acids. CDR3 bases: TGTGCCAGCAGCAAACGACAGGGGTTGGGGAACACTGAAGCTTTCTTT. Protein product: CASSKRQGLGNTEAFF.

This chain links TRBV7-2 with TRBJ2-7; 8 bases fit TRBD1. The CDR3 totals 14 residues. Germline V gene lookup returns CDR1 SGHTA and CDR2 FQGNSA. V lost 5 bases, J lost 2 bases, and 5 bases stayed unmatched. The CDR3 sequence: CASSLQGGTYEQYF. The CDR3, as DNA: TGTGCCAGCAGCCTACAGGGGGGAACCTACGAGCAGTACTTC.

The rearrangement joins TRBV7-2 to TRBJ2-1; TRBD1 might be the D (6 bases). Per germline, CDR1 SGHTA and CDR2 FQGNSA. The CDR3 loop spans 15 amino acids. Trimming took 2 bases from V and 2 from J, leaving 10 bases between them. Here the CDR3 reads CASSLTPGAYNEQFF. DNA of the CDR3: TGTGCCAGCAGCTTAACCCCAGGGGCCTACAATGAGCAGTTCTTC.

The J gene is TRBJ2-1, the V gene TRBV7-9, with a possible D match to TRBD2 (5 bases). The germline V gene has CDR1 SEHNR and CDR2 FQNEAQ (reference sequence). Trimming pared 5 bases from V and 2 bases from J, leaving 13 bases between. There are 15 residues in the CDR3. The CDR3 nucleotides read TGTGCCAGCAGCCCCCGACTATTACCCTACAATGAGCAGTTCTTC. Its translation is CASSPRLLPYNEQFF.

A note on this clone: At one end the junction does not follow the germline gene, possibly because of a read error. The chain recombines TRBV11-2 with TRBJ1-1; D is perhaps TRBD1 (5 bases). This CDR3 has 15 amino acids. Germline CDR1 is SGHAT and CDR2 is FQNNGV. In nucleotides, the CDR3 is TGTGCCAGCAGCTTAGGGTCTGGGGGGAGCACTGAAGCTTTTTTT. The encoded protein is CASSLGSGGSTEAFF.

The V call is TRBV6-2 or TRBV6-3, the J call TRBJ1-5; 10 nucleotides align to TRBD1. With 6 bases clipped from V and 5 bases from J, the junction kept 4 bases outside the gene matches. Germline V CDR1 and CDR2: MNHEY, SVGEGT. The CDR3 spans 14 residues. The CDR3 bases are TGTGCCAGCAGCCAGACAGGGGGCTATCAGCCCCAGCATTTT. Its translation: CASSQTGGYQPQHF.

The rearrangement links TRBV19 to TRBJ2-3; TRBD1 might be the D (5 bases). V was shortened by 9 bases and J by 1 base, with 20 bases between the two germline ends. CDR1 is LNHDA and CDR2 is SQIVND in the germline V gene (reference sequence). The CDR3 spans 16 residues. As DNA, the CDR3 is TGTGCCAGGGGGTATAGGGGCCCTAAATGCACAGATACGCAGTATTTT. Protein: CARGYRGPKCTDTQYF.

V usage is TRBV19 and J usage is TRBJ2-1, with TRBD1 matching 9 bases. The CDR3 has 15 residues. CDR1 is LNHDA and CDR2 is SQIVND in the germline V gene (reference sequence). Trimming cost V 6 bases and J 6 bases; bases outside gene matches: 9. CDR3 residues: CASSPGTGPFNEQFF. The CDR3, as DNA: TGTGCCAGTAGCCCCGGGACAGGGCCGTTCAATGAGCAGTTCTTC.

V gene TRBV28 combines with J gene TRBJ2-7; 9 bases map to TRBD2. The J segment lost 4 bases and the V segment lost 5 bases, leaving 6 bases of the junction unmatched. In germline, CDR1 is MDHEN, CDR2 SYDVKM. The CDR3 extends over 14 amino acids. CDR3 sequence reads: CASSKAGGRYEQYF. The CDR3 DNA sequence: TGTGCCAGCAGTAAAGCGGGGGGCCGGTACGAGCAGTACTTC.